What follows are 9 T cell receptor beta chains derived from one specimen sequenced in a study of shared clonotypes between healthy human individuals. Terminally differentiated effector memory CD45RA+ cells were excluded by CCR7 positive selection of CD45RO-negative cells. Here immunoSEQ multiplex PCR was the method, and the copy in TCRdb shows in-frame clones only, minus some. The sample yields about 2.1 million clones, over 85% seen once. The sequenced material came from naive CD8+ T cells from PBMCs. The receptor source for this set is a man younger than 35 in good health. Some clones in this sample may be carry-over from other donors' samples.

J is TRBJ1-1 and V is TRBV2, with a weak D call TRBD1 (5 bases). CDR1 and CDR2 from the germline V gene are SNHLY and FYNNEI. Trimming stripped 2 bases from V and 1 base from J, with 14 bases between. This CDR3 has 16 amino acids. CDR3 in amino acids: CASSESRGRPNTEAFF. Here the CDR3 DNA reads TGTGCCAGCAGTGAATCTAGGGGCAGGCCGAACACTGAAGCTTTCTTT.

To note about this clone: A much larger clone differs from this one at a single base, so this may be a read error. Other DNA sequences in the same sample also yield this CDR3. The rearrangement links TRBV7-9 to TRBJ2-2; D gene unclear. This CDR3 is 12 amino acids long. Trimming took 4 bases from V and 0 from J, leaving 0 bases between them. Germline lookup yields CDR1 SEHNR and CDR2 FQNEAQ (reference sequence). CDR3 amino acids: CASSSNTGELFF. The CDR3 bases are TGTGCCAGCAGCTCGAACACCGGGGAGCTGTTTTTT.

The rearrangement joins TRBV15 to TRBJ2-7; a weak D match, TRBD2 (6 bases). CDR1 LNHNV and CDR2 YYDKDF come from the germline V gene (reference sequence). The CDR3 runs to 15 residues. Trimming removed 3 bases from V and 2 bases from J, with 14 bases in between. CDR3 DNA sequence: TGTGCCACCAGCAGGGAGCGGAGGGGTGCCTACGAGCAGTACTTC. It codes for CATSRERRGAYEQYF.

This clone has a handful of counts. The chain combines TRBV18 with TRBJ1-1; TRBD1 is a possible D gene (6 bases). CDR3 size: 14 residues. Trimming cost V 4 bases and J 0 bases, with 9 bases left between them. Germline assignment: CDR1 KGHSH and CDR2 LQKENI. CDR3 amino acids: CASSLDSLNTEAFF. In nucleotides, the CDR3 is TGTGCCAGCTCACTGGACAGCCTGAACACTGAAGCTTTCTTT.

The CDR3 sequence: CASGISVGYTF. The DNA of the CDR3 is TGTGCCAGCGGGATCTCGGTGGGCTACACCTTC. V is TRBV28 and J is TRBJ1-2, with D uncertain. The germline V gene encodes CDR1 MDHEN and CDR2 SYDVKM. This CDR3 comprises 11 residues. With 8 bases removed from V and 8 bases from J, the gap between germline ends came to 12 bases.

As to this clone: The sample carries other DNA sequences with the same CDR3. The chain carries TRBV5-4 and TRBJ1-1; 8 nucleotides line up with TRBD1. There are 13 residues in the CDR3. Per the germline V gene, CDR1 is SGHNT and CDR2 is YYREEE (reference sequence). The V segment lost 3 bases and the J segment 4 bases; nucleotides outside the gene matches: 2. CDR3 bases: TGTGCCAGCAGCTCTACAGGGGGCACTGAAGCTTTCTTT. It encodes CASSSTGGTEAFF.

The rearrangement uses TRBV27 and TRBJ1-5; D not certain. Germline V gene lookup returns CDR1 MNHEY and CDR2 SMNVEV (reference sequence). The CDR3 totals 15 residues. V lost 0 bases and J 9 bases, leaving 15 bases between the germline ends. The CDR3 sequence: CASSLSSGNIMPQHF. In DNA form, the CDR3 reads TGTGCCAGCAGTTTATCGTCGGGGAATATCATGCCCCAGCATTTT.

The CDR3 spells CAISDGLAGERHEQFF. The CDR3 DNA follows: TGTGCCATCAGTGACGGACTAGCGGGAGAAAGGCATGAGCAGTTCTTC. The chain recombines TRBV10-3 with TRBJ2-1; 13 bases line up with TRBD2. The germline V gene encodes CDR1 ENHRY and CDR2 SYGVKD. The CDR3 has 16 residues. With V trimmed by 3 bases and J by 8 bases, 7 bases remained unmatched.

CDR3 nucleotides: TGTGCCAGCAGTTACGGACAGGGTAGCAATCAGCCCCAGCATTTT. Its translation is CASSYGQGSNQPQHF. The chain carries TRBV27 and TRBJ1-5; 8 bases are a match to TRBD1. This CDR3 spans 15 amino acids. V dropped 4 bases and J dropped 0; count of bases not matched to a gene: 2. Germline CDR1 is MNHEY and CDR2 is SMNVEV (reference sequence).